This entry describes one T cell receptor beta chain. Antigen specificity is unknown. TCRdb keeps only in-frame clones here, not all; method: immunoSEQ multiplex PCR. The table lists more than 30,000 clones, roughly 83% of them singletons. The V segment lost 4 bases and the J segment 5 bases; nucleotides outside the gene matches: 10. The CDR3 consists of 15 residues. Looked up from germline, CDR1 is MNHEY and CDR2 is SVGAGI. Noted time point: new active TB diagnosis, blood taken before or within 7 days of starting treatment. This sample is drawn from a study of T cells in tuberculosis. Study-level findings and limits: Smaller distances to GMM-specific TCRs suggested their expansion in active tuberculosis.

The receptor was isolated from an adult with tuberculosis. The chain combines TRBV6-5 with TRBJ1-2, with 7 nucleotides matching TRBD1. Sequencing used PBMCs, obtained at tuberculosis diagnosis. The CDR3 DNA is TGTGCCAGCAGTTTCGGCAGGGGGTTTCGGTATGGCTACACCTTC. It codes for CASSFGRGFRYGYTF.